Ten or more counts support the clone carrying this T cell receptor (beta chain). Its specificity is not known. The source of the sample is a study of CD8 T cells in ankylosing spondylitis. General study results and limits: For ankylosing spondylitis blood, a TCR beta motif of about eight highly homologous variants appeared characteristic. Some motif variants had been reported before (in reactive arthritis synovial fluid and blood). There was reportedly significant enrichment of clones that were disease-linked in matched ankylosing spondylitis synovial fluid.

Quantitative 5'-RACE with molecular barcodes generated TCR beta libraries. TCRdb processed the 5' RACE reads anew with MiXCR; each CDR3 protein has one entry. Here the sample spans approximately 90,000 distinct CDR3 sequences, roughly 8.7% being singletons. Sequencing was done on a sample of blood, either unsorted or a sorted T cell fraction (not recorded which). The receptor was isolated from a male donor with ankylosing spondylitis or in good health (not recorded which).

The CDR3 protein is CASSLSPGPRLRGYTF. CDR3 DNA sequence: TGTGCCAGCAGTCTATCCCCGGGACCCCGCCTTAGGGGCTACACCTTC. The chain couples TRBV12-3 or TRBV12-4 to TRBJ1-2; a weak D match, TRBD1 (5 bases). The CDR3 loop spans 16 amino acids. Trimming took 5 bases from V and 8 from J, leaving 24 bases between them.